This is a list of T cell receptor beta chains from one sample in a study of cytomegalovirus exposure and HLA in healthy donors. The protocol was immunoSEQ multiplex PCR, while the TCRdb copy is restricted to in-frame clones and leaves out a portion. Among over 150,000 clones listed, roughly 79% were seen once. The sequenced material came from PBMCs. These receptors originate from a woman aged 45-59 years in good health and CMV-seronegative. CDR3s include the opening cysteine and the closing phenylalanine or tryptophan. A D gene is named only where the DNA matches it firmly. Some rows mark clone size as missing; the rest say once, few, many or name a class of expanded clone.

clone size: -
J gene: TRBJ2-1
D gene: TRBD1
V gene: TRBV4-1
CDR3 protein: CASSQYRAGGAWNNEQFF
CDR3 DNA: TGCGCCAGCAGCCAATACCGGGCAGGGGGCGCCTGGAACAATGAGCAGTTCTTC

clone size: -
J gene: TRBJ2-7
D gene: -
V gene: TRBV28
CDR3 protein: CASRKQGYYEQYF
CDR3 DNA: TGTGCCAGCAGAAAACAGGGTTACTACGAGCAGTACTTC

clone size: -
J gene: TRBJ1-5
D gene: -
V gene: TRBV5-3
CDR3 protein: CARRRRQPKQPQHF
CDR3 DNA: TGTGCCAGAAGACGTAGACAACCTAAGCAGCCCCAGCATTTT

clone size: -
J gene: TRBJ2-5
D gene: TRBD2
V gene: TRBV5-6
CDR3 protein: CASSRGPLRVVAGKTQYF
CDR3 DNA: TGTGCCAGCAGCCGAGGACCGCTGAGAGTCGTAGCGGGGAAGACCCAGTACTTC

clone size: few
J gene: TRBJ1-4
D gene: -
V gene: TRBV6-5
CDR3 protein: CASSRHATNEKLFF
CDR3 DNA: TGTGCCAGCAGCCGACATGCAACTAATGAAAAACTGTTTTTT

clone size: -
J gene: TRBJ2-7
D gene: TRBD1
V gene: TRBV6-1
CDR3 protein: CASRLNDRAYEQYF
CDR3 DNA: TGTGCCAGCAGGCTAAACGACAGGGCCTACGAGCAGTACTTC

clone size: -
J gene: TRBJ2-5
D gene: TRBD2
V gene: TRBV9
CDR3 protein: CASSVAGGRAVGETQYF
CDR3 DNA: TGTGCCAGCAGCGTAGCCGGCGGGAGGGCCGTTGGAGAGACCCAGTACTTC

clone size: -
J gene: TRBJ2-1
D gene: -
V gene: TRBV29-1
CDR3 protein: CSVSTGSNYNEQFF
CDR3 DNA: TGCAGCGTTTCAACAGGGTCGAACTACAATGAGCAGTTCTTC

clone size: -
J gene: TRBJ2-1
D gene: TRBD1
V gene: TRBV4-3
CDR3 protein: CASSQGGQGDYNEQFF
CDR3 DNA: TGCGCCAGCAGCCAAGGGGGACAGGGCGATTACAATGAGCAGTTCTTC

clone size: -
J gene: TRBJ2-3
D gene: -
V gene: TRBV7-2
CDR3 protein: CASSPPVDTQYF
CDR3 DNA: TGTGCCAGCAGCCCCCCGGTAGATACGCAGTATTTT

clone size: -
J gene: TRBJ1-1
D gene: TRBD1
V gene: TRBV9
CDR3 protein: CASSPRTGVTEAFF
CDR3 DNA: TGTGCCAGCAGCCCAAGGACAGGGGTCACTGAAGCTTTCTTT

clone size: -
J gene: TRBJ2-5
D gene: TRBD2
V gene: TRBV7-6
CDR3 protein: CASSFSGSGKTQYF
CDR3 DNA: TGTGCCAGCAGCTTTAGCGGGAGCGGAAAGACCCAGTACTTC

clone size: -
J gene: TRBJ1-2
D gene: TRBD1
V gene: TRBV5-5
CDR3 protein: CASSFQGDYGYTF
CDR3 DNA: TGTGCCAGCAGCTTCCAGGGGGACTATGGCTACACCTTC

clone size: once
J gene: TRBJ2-2
D gene: TRBD2
V gene: TRBV15
CDR3 protein: CATSRAPREGRTGELFF
CDR3 DNA: TGTGCCACCAGCAGAGCACCTCGGGAGGGCCGAACCGGGGAGCTGTTTTTT

clone size: -
J gene: TRBJ2-7
D gene: -
V gene: TRBV19
CDR3 protein: CASSNGQGLTYEQYF
CDR3 DNA: TGTGCCAGTAGTAATGGGCAGGGGCTCACCTACGAGCAGTACTTC

clone size: few
J gene: TRBJ2-1
D gene: TRBD2
V gene: TRBV5-1
CDR3 protein: CASSFSGSSYNEQFF
CDR3 DNA: TGCGCCAGCAGCTTTAGCGGGAGCTCCTACAATGAGCAGTTCTTC

clone size: -
J gene: TRBJ1-1
D gene: -
V gene: TRBV5-1
CDR3 protein: CASSLAVENTEAFF
CDR3 DNA: TGCGCCAGCAGCTTGGCCGTAGAGAACACTGAAGCTTTCTTT

clone size: few
J gene: TRBJ1-1
D gene: -
V gene: TRBV30
CDR3 protein: CAWSGEEVKAMNTEAFF
CDR3 DNA: TGTGCCTGGAGTGGGGAGGAGGTGAAGGCAATGAACACTGAAGCTTTCTTT

clone size: -
J gene: TRBJ1-1
D gene: -
V gene: TRBV6-5
CDR3 protein: CASSFRNTEAFF
CDR3 DNA: TGTGCCAGCAGTTTTAGGAACACTGAAGCTTTCTTT

clone size: -
J gene: TRBJ2-7
D gene: -
V gene: TRBV6-6
CDR3 protein: CASRPGPTYEQYF
CDR3 DNA: TGTGCCAGCAGGCCAGGGCCAACCTACGAGCAGTACTTC

clone size: -
J gene: TRBJ2-5
D gene: TRBD2
V gene: TRBV9
CDR3 protein: CASSTGGDGEEAQYF
CDR3 DNA: TGTGCCAGCAGCACTGGGGGGGACGGGGAAGAGGCCCAGTACTTC

clone size: -
J gene: TRBJ2-7
D gene: TRBD2
V gene: TRBV28
CDR3 protein: CASRAGGSSYEQYF
CDR3 DNA: TGTGCCAGCAGGGCGGGGGGAAGCTCCTACGAGCAGTACTTC

clone size: -
J gene: TRBJ2-5
D gene: TRBD2
V gene: TRBV6-5
CDR3 protein: CASSRGGRLQETQYF
CDR3 DNA: TGTGCCAGCAGTAGGGGCGGGAGGCTTCAAGAGACCCAGTACTTC

clone size: -
J gene: TRBJ2-7
D gene: -
V gene: TRBV5-6
CDR3 protein: CASSLEEGPKNLYYEQYF
CDR3 DNA: TGTGCCAGCAGCTTGGAGGAGGGGCCAAAAAACCTCTACTACGAGCAGTACTTC

clone size: -
J gene: TRBJ1-2
D gene: -
V gene: TRBV6-5
CDR3 protein: CASNGKNYGYTF
CDR3 DNA: TGTGCCAGCAATGGCAAGAACTATGGCTACACCTTC

clone size: -
J gene: TRBJ2-3
D gene: TRBD2
V gene: TRBV10-1
CDR3 protein: CASSRTSSADTQYF
CDR3 DNA: TGCGCCAGCAGCCGGACTAGTTCCGCAGATACGCAGTATTTT

clone size: -
J gene: TRBJ2-7
D gene: TRBD2
V gene: TRBV2
CDR3 protein: CASSALAGLGEQYF
CDR3 DNA: TGTGCCAGCAGTGCACTAGCGGGGTTGGGCGAGCAGTACTTC

clone size: -
J gene: TRBJ2-7
D gene: -
V gene: TRBV7-2
CDR3 protein: CASSLAGGDRREQYF
CDR3 DNA: TGTGCCAGCAGCTTAGCGGGAGGGGACAGGCGCGAGCAGTACTTC

clone size: -
J gene: TRBJ2-7
D gene: -
V gene: TRBV27
CDR3 protein: CASSFQGSLSYEQYF
CDR3 DNA: TGTGCCAGCAGTTTCCAAGGGAGCCTCTCCTACGAGCAGTACTTC

clone size: once
J gene: TRBJ1-4
D gene: -
V gene: TRBV28
CDR3 protein: CASSYVYEKLFF
CDR3 DNA: TGTGCCAGCAGTTATGTATATGAAAAACTGTTTTTT

clone size: -
J gene: TRBJ2-3
D gene: -
V gene: TRBV10-1
CDR3 protein: CASSATGGRTDTQYF
CDR3 DNA: TGCGCCAGCAGTGCAACCGGGGGGCGCACAGATACGCAGTATTTT